Listed below are T cell receptor beta chains from one sample, sequenced in a study of T cells after yellow fever vaccination. TCRdb used MiXCR to reprocess the 5' RACE reads, holding one entry per CDR3 protein. The sample lists under 300,000 distinct CDR3 sequences; around 6.7% were seen once. The sample was CD4+ T cells sorted from PBMCs, taken on the day of the yellow fever booster vaccination. Every receptor here comes from a man aged 30 to 39 who received the YFV17D yellow fever vaccine. The CDR3 runs from the conserved cysteine through the conserved F or W. The D gene is left open where the match is weak. Only some rows state a clone size, as once, few, many or a class for expanded clones.

TRBJ1-1 few TRBV5-1 - CASSLESTARLNTEAFF TGCGCCAGCAGCTTGGAATCGACCGCGCGCCTAAACACTGAAGCTTTCTTT
TRBJ2-3 many TRBV11-3 - CASSPGVEDTQYF TGTGCCAGCAGCCCGGGAGTGGAAGATACGCAGTATTTT
TRBJ2-1 few TRBV18 - CASSTYGGNNPNEQFF TGTGCCAGCTCAACCTATGGGGGGAATAACCCCAATGAGCAGTTCTTC
TRBJ2-2 many TRBV4-2 - CASSQVASTGELFF TGTGCCAGCAGCCAAGTGGCCAGCACCGGGGAGCTGTTTTTT
TRBJ2-5 few TRBV28 TRBD1 CASSAGGWYF TGTGCCAGCAGTGCAGGGGGTTGGTACTTC
TRBJ2-1 - TRBV20-1 TRBD2 CSAFTAGGPDNEQFF TGCAGTGCCTTTACGGCGGGAGGGCCCGACAATGAGCAGTTCTTC
TRBJ2-7 - TRBV14 TRBD2 CASSTRGGRTYEQYF TGTGCCAGCAGTACCAGGGGCGGGAGGACATACGAGCAGTACTTC
TRBJ2-5 many TRBV5-1 - CASSLAEGGETQYF TGCGCCAGCAGCTTAGCGGAGGGCGGAGAGACCCAGTACTTC
TRBJ2-7 many TRBV28 - CAWGGRTYEQYF TGTGCTTGGGGGGGGCGTACCTACGAGCAGTACTTC
TRBJ2-5 many TRBV3-1 - CASSQEVKRQEQETQYF TGTGCCAGCAGCCAAGAAGTAAAGAGACAGGAGCAAGAGACCCAGTACTTC
TRBJ2-1 - TRBV6-1 TRBD2 CASRSSGSGNEQFF TGTGCCAGCAGATCTAGCGGGAGTGGAAATGAGCAGTTCTTC
TRBJ2-7 many TRBV29-1 TRBD1 CSVSNRGIYEQYF TGCAGCGTTTCCAACAGGGGGATCTACGAGCAGTACTTC
TRBJ2-2 - TRBV6-1 TRBD2 CASSELVLAGGFAGELFF TGTGCCAGCAGTGAACTTGTACTAGCGGGAGGATTCGCCGGGGAGCTGTTTTTT
TRBJ1-1 - TRBV9 - CASSRRGWGRNTEAFF TGTGCCAGCAGCCGGCGGGGGTGGGGGAGGAACACTGAAGCTTTCTTT
TRBJ2-1 few TRBV5-4 - CASSRTEGSNEQFF TGTGCCAGCAGCCGGACAGAAGGTTCCAATGAGCAGTTCTTC
TRBJ2-1 once TRBV6-2/TRBV6-3 - CASSRRPSRPEQFF TGTGCCAGCAGCCGCCGACCCTCCAGGCCTGAGCAGTTCTTC